This T cell receptor (beta chain) came from a study of identical twins. Study-level findings and limits: There were fewer insertions in abundant cord blood beta clonotypes, but memory repertoires showed no such pattern.

This clonotype has just a few counts. Its antigen is unknown. Germline loops: CDR1 SQVTM, CDR2 ANQGSEA. This CDR3 region has 17 residues. Deletions cut 6 bases from V and 5 bases from J, with 28 bases between. Unique molecular identifiers were present on cDNA, and template switching added a universal primer site. TCRdb analysed the 5' RACE reads with MiXCR anew, one entry per CDR3 protein. This sample yields hundreds of thousands of distinct CDR3 sequences, of which less than 25% are seen a single time; approximately 2.9% belongs to the top ten. This sample also appeared in a second study, on T cells expressing NK-cell markers.

This chain uses TRBV29-1 with TRBJ1-2; tentatively, D is TRBD1 (5 bases). The sequenced sample was CD4+ T cells sorted from blood. The TCR sequence derives from a woman younger than 30 in good health. Written as DNA, the CDR3 is TGCAGCGTCGATGGATACCAAACGGGACTATCGGAGTATGGCTACACCTTC. It encodes CSVDGYQTGLSEYGYTF.